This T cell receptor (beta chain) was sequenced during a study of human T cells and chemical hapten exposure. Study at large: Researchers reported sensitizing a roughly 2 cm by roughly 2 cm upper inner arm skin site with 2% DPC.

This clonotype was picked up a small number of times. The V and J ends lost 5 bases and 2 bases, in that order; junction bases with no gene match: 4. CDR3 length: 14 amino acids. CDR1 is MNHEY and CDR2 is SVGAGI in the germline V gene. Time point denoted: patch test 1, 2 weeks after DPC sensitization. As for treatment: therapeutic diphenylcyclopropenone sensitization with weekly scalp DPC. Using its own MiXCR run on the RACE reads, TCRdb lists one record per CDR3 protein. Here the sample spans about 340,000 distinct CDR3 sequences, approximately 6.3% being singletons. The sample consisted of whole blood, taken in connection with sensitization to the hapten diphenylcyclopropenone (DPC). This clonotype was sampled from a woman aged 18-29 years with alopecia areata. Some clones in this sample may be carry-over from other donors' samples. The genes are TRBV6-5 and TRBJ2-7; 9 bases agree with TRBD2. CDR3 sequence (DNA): TGTGCCAGCAGTGACGGCGGGGGGGCCTACGAGCAGTACTTC. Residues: CASSDGGGAYEQYF.